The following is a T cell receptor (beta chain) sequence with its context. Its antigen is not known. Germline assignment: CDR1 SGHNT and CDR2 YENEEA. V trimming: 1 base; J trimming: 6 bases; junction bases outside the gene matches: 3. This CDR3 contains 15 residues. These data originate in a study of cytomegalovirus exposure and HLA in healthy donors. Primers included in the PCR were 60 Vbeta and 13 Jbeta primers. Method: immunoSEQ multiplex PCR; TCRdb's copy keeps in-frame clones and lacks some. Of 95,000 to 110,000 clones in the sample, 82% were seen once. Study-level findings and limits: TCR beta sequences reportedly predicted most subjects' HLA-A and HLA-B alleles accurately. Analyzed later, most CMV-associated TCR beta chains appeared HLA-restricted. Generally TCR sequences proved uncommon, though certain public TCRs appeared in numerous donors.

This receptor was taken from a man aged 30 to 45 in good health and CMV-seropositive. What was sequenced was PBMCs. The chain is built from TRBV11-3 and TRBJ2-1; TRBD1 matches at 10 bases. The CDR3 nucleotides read TGTGCCAGCAGCTTAGGTAGGACAGGGGGCAATGAGCAGTTCTTC. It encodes CASSLGRTGGNEQFF.